The 21 T cell receptor beta chains below come from one sample, sequenced in a study of T cells in localized non-small cell lung cancer. Generated by immunoSEQ multiplex PCR, the TCRdb table keeps only in-frame clones and is missing some. The table lists roughly 35,000 clones, roughly 88% of them singletons. The specimen comprised peripheral blood, sampled before any cancer treatment. The source is a woman aged 40-69 years with stage I lung adenocarcinoma.

The chain carries TRBV19 and TRBJ2-4; D unresolved. This CDR3 has 16 residues. Germline V gene lookup returns CDR1 LNHDA and CDR2 SQIVND (reference sequence). Trimming removed 1 base from V and 6 bases from J, with 16 bases in between. This CDR3 reads CASSIVGIDKGNIQYF. CDR3 in DNA: TGTGCCAGTAGTATAGTAGGAATAGACAAGGGAAACATTCAGTACTTC.

This rearrangement joins TRBV19 to TRBJ2-3; 10 bases are a match to TRBD1. V was clipped by 8 bases and J by 8 bases; unmatched bases: 4. This CDR3 spans 12 amino acids. CDR1 is LNHDA and CDR2 is SQIVND in the germline V gene (reference sequence). CDR3 sequence (DNA): TGTGCCAGTGGGACAGGGGCGACTACGCAGTATTTT. Its protein is CASGTGATTQYF.

This clone was seen once. The chain employs TRBV9 and TRBJ2-3, with 8 bases fitting TRBD2. The V gene's germline CDR1 is SGDLS and CDR2 YYNGEE. With V trimmed by 0 bases and J by 5 bases, 5 bases remained unmatched. CDR3 size: 15 residues. The DNA for the CDR3 is TGTGCCAGCAGCGTAGGAAGCCTAGCGGGAGATACGCAGTATTTT. Its protein is CASSVGSLAGDTQYF.

The chain uses TRBV28 and TRBJ1-5, with D possibly being TRBD1 (6 bases). Per germline, CDR1 MDHEN and CDR2 SYDVKM. The length of the CDR3 is 14 residues. Trimming left V 5 bases short and J 7 bases short, with 15 bases between. CDR3 sequence (DNA): TGTGCCAGCAGTCCTGGGACATACGGGCAGCCCCAGCATTTT. Protein product: CASSPGTYGQPQHF.

The V gene is TRBV5-1, the J gene TRBJ2-1; the D gene is possibly TRBD1 (5 bases). In germline, CDR1 is SGHRS, CDR2 YFSETQ. The CDR3 extends over 13 amino acids. V was clipped by 1 base and J by 5 bases, with 7 bases between them. The CDR3 DNA follows: TGCGCCAGCAGCTTGCAACAGGACAATGAGCAGTTCTTC. Encoded protein: CASSLQQDNEQFF.

V usage is TRBV4-1 and J usage is TRBJ2-7; 14 nucleotides align to TRBD2. Germline CDR1 MGHRA, CDR2 YSYEKL. The CDR3 is 19 amino acids. V trimming: 6 bases; J trimming: 2 bases; junction bases outside the gene matches: 15. The CDR3 bases are TGCGCCAGCAGAGTCGCACCGGGACTAGCGGGAGTTAGCGCCTACGAGCAGTACTTC. Its translation is CASRVAPGLAGVSAYEQYF.

For this clone: The junction differs from germline at one of its ends, possibly a read error. The chain has TRBV19 and TRBJ2-2, with a weak D call TRBD2 (6 bases). Looked up from germline, CDR1 is LNHDA and CDR2 is SQIVND (reference sequence). The CDR3 length is 14 residues. This chain's CDR3 is CASRDGGGTRELFF. The CDR3 DNA is TGTGCCAGTAGGGACGGGGGAGGCACCCGGGAGCTGTTTTTT.

The CDR3 here is CASSFGQTYGYTF. In nucleotides, the CDR3 is TGTGCCAGCAGTTTCGGACAGACCTATGGCTACACCTTC. The V call is TRBV28, the J call TRBJ1-2, with D perhaps TRBD1 (6 bases). V gave up 3 bases and J gave up 4 bases, with 9 bases separating them. This CDR3 contains 13 residues. Germline CDR1 reads MDHEN; CDR2 reads SYDVKM.

V gene TRBV27 combines with J gene TRBJ1-5; unclear D gene. Germline V gene sequence: CDR1 MNHEY, CDR2 SMNVEV (reference sequence). Trimming took off 8 bases at V and 0 bases at J, with 11 bases between the two ends. The CDR3 extends over 14 amino acids. The CDR3 reads CASRTGYSNQPQHF. For the CDR3, the DNA is TGTGCCAGCCGGACGGGCTATAGCAATCAGCCCCAGCATTTT.

The chain couples TRBV5-1 to TRBJ2-1, with TRBD1 matching over 8 bases. CDR1 SGHRS and CDR2 YFSETQ come from the germline V gene. The CDR3 sequence is 14 residues long. V shed 4 bases and J 10 bases; nucleotides not matched to a gene: 10. The CDR3 DNA follows: TGCGCCAGCAGCCTGGAGCAAACAGGGGGGGAGCAGTTCTTC. The encoded protein is CASSLEQTGGEQFF.

This clone has only a few counts. The chain is built from TRBV9 and TRBJ2-3; maybe TRBD1 (6 bases). Trimming stripped 0 bases from V and 3 bases from J, with 14 bases between. This CDR3 has 16 residues. The germline CDR1 and CDR2 sequences are SGDLS and YYNGEE. The CDR3 DNA is TGTGCCAGCAGCGTAGACAGGGTTCGATTAACAGATACGCAGTATTTT. Encoded protein: CASSVDRVRLTDTQYF.

CDR3 sequence reads: CASSPPLGYEQYF. CDR3 DNA: TGTGCCAGCAGTCCCCCACTAGGCTACGAGCAGTACTTC. The chain joins TRBV28 to TRBJ2-5; TRBD2 might be the D (5 bases). Gene TRBJ2-7 matches the end of the DNA better, so the J call may be wrong. CDR3 size: 13 residues. Germline values: CDR1 MDHEN, CDR2 SYDVKM.

The rearrangement joins TRBV30 to TRBJ1-1; TRBD1 might be the D (6 bases). CDR3 length: 14 residues. The V end was cut by 8 bases, the J end by 3 bases, with 19 bases between. Germline CDR1 reads GTSNPN; CDR2 reads SVGIG (reference sequence). CDR3 sequence: CALRTGAGYTEAFF. Written as DNA, the CDR3 is TGTGCCCTTAGGACGGGGGCGGGGTACACTGAAGCTTTCTTT.

The chain employs TRBV5-4 and TRBJ2-1, with 8 bases fitting TRBD1. The CDR3 extends over 16 amino acids. Germline loops: CDR1 SGHNT, CDR2 YYREEE (reference sequence). V shed 0 bases, J shed 3 bases, and the junction held 5 bases outside the gene matches. The CDR3 is CASSLVDREYYNEQFF. CDR3 nucleotide sequence: TGTGCCAGCAGCTTGGTGGACAGGGAGTACTACAATGAGCAGTTCTTC.

The chain links TRBV30 to TRBJ2-7; no clear D gene. The CDR3 covers 14 residues. Trimming cost V 3 bases and J 0 bases, with 12 bases left between them. Germline V gene data show CDR1 as GTSNPN and CDR2 as SVGIG (reference sequence). The CDR3 region has the DNA TGTGCCTGGAGCCGAAACACGGGCTCCTACGAGCAGTACTTC. Translated, it gives CAWSRNTGSYEQYF. The variable domain in full, completed from reference TRBV30 and TRBJ2-7, reads SQTIHQWPATLVQPVGSPLSLECTVEGTSNPNLYWYRQAAGRGLQLLFYSVGIGQISSEVPQNLSASRPQDRQFILSSKKLLLSDSGFYLCAWSRNTGSYEQYFGPGTRLTVT.

The chain is built from TRBV5-1 and TRBJ2-1, with unresolved D. The CDR3 is 12 residues long. CDR1 is SGHRS, CDR2 YFSETQ, per germline. The germline V and J ends were trimmed by 5 bases and 3 bases, with 6 bases remaining between them. The CDR3 nucleotides are TGCGCCAGCAGTTTGAACTACAATGAGCAGTTCTTC. It encodes CASSLNYNEQFF.

This chain uses TRBV5-1 with TRBJ2-5; TRBD1 matches at 9 bases. The CDR3 has 16 amino acids. The germline V gene encodes CDR1 SGHRS and CDR2 YFSETQ. The J segment lost 5 bases and the V segment lost 4 bases, leaving 12 bases of the junction unmatched. CDR3 protein: CASSPLPGTGLETQYF. The CDR3, as DNA: TGCGCCAGCAGCCCCCTCCCCGGGACAGGGCTTGAGACCCAGTACTTC.

This rearrangement joins TRBV5-1 to TRBJ2-2; D gene unclear. Germline V gene lookup returns CDR1 SGHRS and CDR2 YFSETQ. The CDR3 runs 14 residues. Deletions cut 5 bases from V and 0 bases from J, with 8 bases between. As DNA, the CDR3 is TGCGCCAGCAGGAGCGATACGAACACCGGGGAGCTGTTTTTT. Protein product: CASRSDTNTGELFF.

The V gene is TRBV13, the J gene TRBJ2-1; 12 nucleotides align to TRBD2. Trimming cost V 2 bases and J 7 bases; bases outside gene matches: 6. The CDR3 loop spans 16 amino acids. Germline V gives CDR1 PRHDT, CDR2 FYEKMQ (reference sequence). CDR3: CASSLTWLAGGNEQFF. As DNA, the CDR3 is TGTGCCAGCAGCTTAACATGGCTAGCGGGGGGGAATGAGCAGTTCTTC.

This clone occurred a few times. V is TRBV7-6 and J is TRBJ2-3; D gene unclear. This CDR3 comprises 14 residues. The germline V gene has CDR1 SGHVS and CDR2 FNYEAQ. V was clipped by 2 bases and J by 2 bases, with 8 bases between them. The CDR3 region is CASSLNQVTDTQYF. CDR3 coding DNA: TGTGCCAGCAGCTTAAACCAGGTCACAGATACGCAGTATTTT.

CDR3 protein: CASSSRQGGSTDTQYF. The DNA of the CDR3 is TGTGCCAGCAGTTCAAGACAGGGAGGATCCACAGATACGCAGTATTTT. V gene TRBV6-6 combines with J gene TRBJ2-3, with D possibly being TRBD1 (7 bases). The CDR3 covers 16 residues. V lost 4 bases and J 2 bases, leaving 16 bases between the germline ends. From germline, CDR1 is MNHNY and CDR2 SVGAGI (reference sequence).